Presented here are 29 T cell receptor beta chains from one specimen sequenced in a study of blood T cell repertoires in COVID-19 (dated by TCRdb to 2018 to 2021). Libraries came from the immunoSEQ multiplex PCR assay. The source is immuneACCESS, and TCRdb retained only in-frame sequences with V and J called. Part of the clones is not carried over; for the studies checked, unresolved V genes explain less than half of this, and the remainder is unexplained. This sample has about 190,000 clones in its table, and less than 85% of those were observed once. The ten most abundant clones make up 3.2% of the sample. The sequencing input was PBMCs or T cells enriched from blood (not recorded which). The receptors were sampled from a woman aged 30 to 39 who had recovered from COVID-19.

The chain has TRBV4-2 and TRBJ2-1; 12 bases agree with TRBD2. Unmatched junction bases numbered 10, after V lost 5 bases and J lost 2 bases. This CDR3 is 18 amino acids long. Germline V gene data show CDR1 as LGHNA and CDR2 as YNFKEQ. The CDR3, as DNA: TGTGCCAGCAGCTTTAGGACTAGCGGGAATGAGGCCTACAATGAGCAGTTCTTC. Residues: CASSFRTSGNEAYNEQFF.

This sequence joins TRBV9 and TRBJ1-2, with 7 bases identical to TRBD1. This CDR3 is 13 amino acids long. V trimming: 0 bases; J trimming: 6 bases; junction bases outside the gene matches: 2. Germline-derived CDR1 and CDR2 are SGDLS and YYNGEE. CDR3 coding DNA: TGTGCCAGCAGCGTAGTACAGGGGAATGGCTACACCTTC. Its translation is CASSVVQGNGYTF.

The genes are TRBV28 and TRBJ1-3, with TRBD1 matching 7 bases. Germline V gene data show CDR1 as MDHEN and CDR2 as SYDVKM. Trimming cost V 4 bases and J 0 bases; bases outside gene matches: 6. The CDR3 covers 16 residues. The CDR3 DNA reads as TGTGCCAGCAGTTCCCCAGGGGGACCCTCTGGAAACACCATATATTTT. As protein: CASSSPGGPSGNTIYF.

CDR3 region: CASSQDRRTEAFF. DNA of the CDR3: TGTGCCAGCAGCCAAGACCGGAGAACTGAAGCTTTCTTT. The chain links TRBV3-1 (or the pseudogene TRBV3-2) to TRBJ1-1; D is unresolved. Germline CDR1 reads LGHDT; CDR2 reads YNNKEL (reference sequence). V gave up 0 bases and J gave up 5 bases, with 7 bases separating them. This CDR3 comprises 13 residues.

The chain employs TRBV10-2 and TRBJ2-1, with D possibly TRBD2 on 6 matching bases. Germline CDR1 is WSHSY and CDR2 is SAAADI. V was clipped by 7 bases and J by 4 bases, with 8 bases between them. The CDR3 length is 12 residues. The chain's CDR3 is CASIREYNEQFF. The CDR3, as DNA: TGCGCCAGCATTCGGGAGTACAATGAGCAGTTCTTC.

The rearrangement links TRBV4-2 to TRBJ1-6; 8 nucleotides align to TRBD1. Germline V lookup: CDR1 LGHNA, CDR2 YNFKEQ. Losses at the gene ends were 4 bases for V and 7 bases for J; bases not matched to a gene: 3. This CDR3 is 14 amino acids long. The CDR3: CASSPGGRNSPLHF. The CDR3, as DNA: TGTGCCAGCAGCCCAGGGGGCCGGAATTCACCCCTCCACTTT.

The rearrangement joins TRBV19 to TRBJ2-5; 8 nucleotides match TRBD1. Germline loops: CDR1 LNHDA, CDR2 SQIVND (reference sequence). CDR3 length: 16 residues. V shed 5 bases and J 3 bases; nucleotides not matched to a gene: 11. CDR3 nucleotides: TGTGCCAGTAGTTCACCCAGACAGGGGATTGAAGAGACCCAGTACTTC. It is translated as CASSSPRQGIEETQYF.

This sequence joins TRBV24-1 and TRBJ2-1; possible D gene TRBD2, 5 bases. Trimming left V 5 bases short and J 0 bases short, with 16 bases between. Germline V gene data show CDR1 as KGHDR and CDR2 as SFDVKD. The CDR3 extends over 17 amino acids. CDR3 loop: CATSGTWMGSSYNEQFF. The CDR3 DNA reads TGTGCCACCAGTGGGACTTGGATGGGCAGCTCCTACAATGAGCAGTTCTTC.

The genes are TRBV7-2 and TRBJ1-1, with TRBD1 as a possible D gene (5 bases). Germline CDR1 and CDR2: SGHTA and FQGNSA. The CDR3 extends over 13 amino acids. The V and J ends lost 5 bases and 3 bases respectively, with 10 bases between them. The DNA of the CDR3 is TGTGCCAGCAGCATCCGCAGGGACACTGAAGCTTTCTTT. Translating gives CASSIRRDTEAFF.

This clone was counted only a few times. The J gene is TRBJ1-4, the V gene TRBV5-6; D unresolved. V lost 1 base and J 6 bases, leaving 10 bases between the germline ends. The CDR3 is 14 residues long. CDR1 SGHDT and CDR2 YYEEEE come from the germline V gene. CDR3 residues: CASSLWPEDEKLFF. The CDR3 DNA reads as TGTGCCAGCAGCTTGTGGCCGGAGGATGAAAAACTGTTTTTT. Full variable domain (rest looked up from reference TRBV5-6 and TRBJ1-4): DAGVTQSPTHLIKTRGQQVTLRCSPKSGHDTVSWYQQALGQGPQFIFQYYEEEERQRGNFPDRFSGHQFPNYSSELNVNALLLGDSALYLCASSLWPEDEKLFFGSGTQLSVL.

The chain has TRBV28 and TRBJ1-2; TRBD1 matches at 8 bases. Trimming removed 1 base from V and 7 bases from J; junction bases left unmatched: 14. The CDR3 spans 17 residues. Germline V CDR1 and CDR2: MDHEN, SYDVKM. The CDR3 sequence: CASSLSASRGHSSGYTF. CDR3 sequence (DNA): TGTGCCAGCAGTTTATCTGCATCCAGGGGGCATTCGTCTGGCTACACCTTC.

This chain joins TRBV18 and TRBJ1-6; D might be TRBD1 (5 bases). Trimming took off 3 bases at V and 5 bases at J, with 14 bases between the two ends. CDR1 is KGHSH, CDR2 LQKENI, per germline. This CDR3 comprises 16 residues. The CDR3 region is CASSPLAGKDNSPLHF. DNA of the CDR3: TGTGCCAGCTCACCTCTGGCAGGGAAAGATAATTCACCCCTCCACTTT.

V usage is TRBV3-1 (or the pseudogene TRBV3-2) and J usage is TRBJ1-2; possible D gene TRBD1, 5 bases. V lost 3 bases and J 3 bases, leaving 14 bases between the germline ends. Looked up from germline, CDR1 is LGHDT and CDR2 is YNNKEL (reference sequence). This CDR3 spans 15 amino acids. CDR3 amino acids: CASSHRQGRDYGYTF. In DNA form, the CDR3 reads TGTGCCAGCAGCCACCGGCAGGGTAGGGACTATGGCTACACCTTC.

J is TRBJ1-2 and V is TRBV4-1, with TRBD1 matching 12 bases. The CDR3 has 16 residues. V lost 5 bases and J lost 7; bases outside the gene matches: 11. The germline V gene encodes CDR1 MGHRA and CDR2 YSYEKL. CDR3 sequence: CASSSNDRDRGLGYTF. In DNA, the CDR3 is TGCGCCAGCAGCTCCAACGACCGGGACAGGGGGCTTGGCTACACCTTC.

This chain connects TRBV2 to TRBJ1-6, with D tentatively TRBD1 (6 bases). Germline-derived CDR1 and CDR2 are SNHLY and FYNNEI. The CDR3 runs 12 residues. V lost 6 bases and J 9 bases, leaving 9 bases between the germline ends. CDR3 bases: TGTGCCAGCAGCGCCAGGGGTTCACCCCTCCACTTT. Protein: CASSARGSPLHF.

This clone has a count of ten or more. The chain is built from TRBV10-2 and TRBJ1-2; D is possibly TRBD1 (6 bases). Germline V gene lookup returns CDR1 WSHSY and CDR2 SAAADI. V dropped 6 bases and J dropped 7 bases, with 18 bases sitting between them. This CDR3 spans 14 amino acids. The CDR3 DNA follows: TGCGCCAGCAGCGCAATTGAGACAGGCGGTGGCTACACCTTC. Its translation is CASSAIETGGGYTF.

The chain joins TRBV29-1 to TRBJ1-2; 7 nucleotides match TRBD1. CDR3 size: 15 residues. V was clipped by 6 bases and J by 2 bases; unmatched bases: 12. Germline CDR1 SQVTM, CDR2 ANQGSEA. CDR3 bases: TGCAGCGTCCCCGGGACAGAGATGTGGAACTATGGCTACACCTTC. Translating it yields CSVPGTEMWNYGYTF.

The J gene is TRBJ2-3, the V gene TRBV2; 8 nucleotides align to TRBD1. The V gene's germline CDR1 is SNHLY and CDR2 FYNNEI. J lost 3 bases, V lost 6 bases, and 8 bases had no gene match. The CDR3 is 15 residues long. DNA for the CDR3: TGTGCCAGCAGCGACGGACAGGGCTCAACAGATACGCAGTATTTT. It encodes CASSDGQGSTDTQYF.

This chain connects TRBV6-5 to TRBJ2-1; 12 bases fit TRBD2. The CDR3 is made up of 16 amino acids. Losses at the gene ends were 0 bases for V and 10 bases for J; bases not matched to a gene: 7. Per the germline V gene, CDR1 is MNHEY and CDR2 is SVGAGI. This CDR3 reads CASSYSRLAGGREQFF. In DNA, the CDR3 is TGTGCCAGCAGTTACTCCAGGCTAGCGGGAGGGCGGGAGCAGTTCTTC.

V usage is TRBV5-4 and J usage is TRBJ2-3; 8 positions agree with TRBD2. In germline, CDR1 is SGHNT, CDR2 YYREEE (reference sequence). The CDR3 sequence is 16 residues long. Germline trimming cut 4 bases from V and 0 bases from J; bases unmatched to any gene: 7. CDR3 in amino acids: CASSLLTSASTDTQYF. CDR3 DNA sequence: TGTGCCAGCAGCCTCCTGACTAGCGCAAGCACAGATACGCAGTATTTT.

The chain links TRBV5-1 to TRBJ2-7; a possible D gene is TRBD1 (5 bases). The CDR3 has 16 residues. Deletions cut 7 bases from V and 3 bases from J, with 23 bases between. Germline V CDR1 and CDR2: SGHRS, YFSETQ. CDR3 sequence reads: CASSTLPRTKNYEQYF. The CDR3 DNA follows: TGCGCCAGCTCAACTTTACCGAGGACAAAGAACTACGAGCAGTACTTC.

The V gene is TRBV10-1, the J gene TRBJ1-1; a weak D match, TRBD1 (5 bases). CDR1 and CDR2 from the germline V gene are WNHNN and SYGVQD (reference sequence). V lost 0 bases and J lost 1, with 6 bases in between. This CDR3 is 14 amino acids long. This CDR3 reads CASSESGGNTEAFF. The CDR3 region has the DNA TGCGCCAGCAGTGAGTCGGGGGGGAACACTGAAGCTTTCTTT.

This chain connects TRBV7-6 to TRBJ2-7, with a tentative D call TRBD1 (6 bases). V was shortened by 3 bases and J by 3 bases, with 12 bases between the two germline ends. Germline CDR1 is SGHVS and CDR2 is FNYEAQ. CDR3 length: 14 residues. The CDR3 loop reads CASSLLTGNYEQYF. The CDR3 DNA sequence: TGTGCCAGCAGCTTGCTGACAGGTAACTACGAGCAGTACTTC.

The V and J genes are TRBV7-3 and TRBJ2-1; the match to TRBD2 covers 8 bases. From germline, CDR1 is SGHTA and CDR2 FQGTGA. J gave up 12 bases and V 5 bases, and 15 bases lay outside the gene matches. This CDR3 has 15 residues. This CDR3 reads CASSPTAGGPLGQFF. CDR3 bases: TGTGCCAGCAGCCCCACGGCGGGAGGCCCCCTCGGGCAGTTCTTC.

The chain carries TRBV29-1 and TRBJ2-1, with 10 bases aligning to TRBD2. CDR3 length: 14 amino acids. Looked up from germline, CDR1 is SQVTM and CDR2 is ANQGSEA. The J segment lost 4 bases and the V segment lost 5 bases, leaving 5 bases of the junction unmatched. In nucleotides, the CDR3 is TGCAGCGTTATTCCTAGCGGGGGTTACAATGAGCAGTTCTTC. This gives the protein CSVIPSGGYNEQFF.

This chain connects TRBV7-2 to TRBJ2-1; 7 bases are shared with TRBD2. V was pared by 1 base and J by 7 bases, with 13 bases of the junction left unmatched. The length of the CDR3 is 17 residues. CDR1 and CDR2 (germline): SGHTA, FQGNSA. The DNA of the CDR3 is TGTGCCAGCAGCTTAGAAGCCCGGACTAGGGCCCTAAATGAGCAGTTCTTC. This codes for CASSLEARTRALNEQFF.

This sequence joins TRBV2 and TRBJ2-5, with TRBD2 as a possible D gene (6 bases). The germline V gene has CDR1 SNHLY and CDR2 FYNNEI. V was cut by 8 bases and J by 0 bases, with 25 bases left in between. The CDR3 length is 18 residues. CDR3 DNA: TGTGCCAGCGGGGGAGGAGGTAGACAGCCTCCACACCAAGAGACCCAGTACTTC. Translated, it gives CASGGGGRQPPHQETQYF.

J is TRBJ1-1 and V is TRBV6-1; TRBD1 might be the D (5 bases). The CDR3 is made up of 16 amino acids. The germline CDR1 and CDR2 sequences are MNHNS and SASEGT. V was pared by 0 bases and J by 5 bases, with 16 bases between. The CDR3 nucleotides read TGTGCCAGCAGTGAAGCAGGGGTTCCTCACTTAACTGAAGCTTTCTTT. It encodes CASSEAGVPHLTEAFF.

The table lists this clone with a few counts. The genes are TRBV7-2 and TRBJ2-2; 8 nucleotides agree with TRBD2. The junction had 4 bases not matched to a gene; V was cut back by 3 bases and J by 4 bases. CDR1 and CDR2 from the germline V gene are SGHTA and FQGNSA. This CDR3 contains 15 residues. The CDR3 spells CASSLGLGGTGELFF. The CDR3 DNA sequence: TGTGCCAGCAGCTTGGGACTAGGAGGCACCGGGGAGCTGTTTTTT. The variable domain in full, with the rest retrieved from reference TRBV7-2 and TRBJ2-2, is GAGVSQSPSNKVTEKGKDVELRCDPISGHTALYWYRQSLGQGLEFLIYFQGNSAPDKSGLPSDRFSAERTGGSVSTLTIQRTQQEDSAVYLCASSLGLGGTGELFFGEGSRLTVL.